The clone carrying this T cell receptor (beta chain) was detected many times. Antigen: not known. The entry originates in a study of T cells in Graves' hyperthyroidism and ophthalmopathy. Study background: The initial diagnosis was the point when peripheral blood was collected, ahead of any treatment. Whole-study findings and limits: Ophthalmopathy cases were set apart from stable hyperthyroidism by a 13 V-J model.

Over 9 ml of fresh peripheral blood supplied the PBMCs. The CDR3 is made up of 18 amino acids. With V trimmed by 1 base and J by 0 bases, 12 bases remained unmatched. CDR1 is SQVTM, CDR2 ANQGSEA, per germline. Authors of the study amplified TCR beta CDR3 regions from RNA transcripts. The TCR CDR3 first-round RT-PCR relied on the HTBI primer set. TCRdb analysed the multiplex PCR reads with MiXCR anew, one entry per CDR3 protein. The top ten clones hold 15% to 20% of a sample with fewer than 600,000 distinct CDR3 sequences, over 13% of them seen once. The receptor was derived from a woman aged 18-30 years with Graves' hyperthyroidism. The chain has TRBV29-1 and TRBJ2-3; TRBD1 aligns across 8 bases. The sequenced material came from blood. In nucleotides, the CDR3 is TGCAGCGTTGAAGCCCCGGACAGGGAAAGAGGTAGCACAGATACGCAGTATTTT. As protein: CSVEAPDRERGSTDTQYF.